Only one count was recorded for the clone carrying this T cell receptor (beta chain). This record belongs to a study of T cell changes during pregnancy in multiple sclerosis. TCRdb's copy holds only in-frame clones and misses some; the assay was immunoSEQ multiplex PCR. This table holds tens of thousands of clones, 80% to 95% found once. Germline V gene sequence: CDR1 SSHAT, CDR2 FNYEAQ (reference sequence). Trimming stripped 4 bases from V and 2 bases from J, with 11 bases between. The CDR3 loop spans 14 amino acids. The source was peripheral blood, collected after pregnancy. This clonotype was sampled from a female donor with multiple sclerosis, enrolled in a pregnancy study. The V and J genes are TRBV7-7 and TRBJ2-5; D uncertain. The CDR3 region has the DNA TGTGCCAGCAGCTACGCCCTAGGTCAAGAGACCCAGTACTTC. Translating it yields CASSYALGQETQYF.